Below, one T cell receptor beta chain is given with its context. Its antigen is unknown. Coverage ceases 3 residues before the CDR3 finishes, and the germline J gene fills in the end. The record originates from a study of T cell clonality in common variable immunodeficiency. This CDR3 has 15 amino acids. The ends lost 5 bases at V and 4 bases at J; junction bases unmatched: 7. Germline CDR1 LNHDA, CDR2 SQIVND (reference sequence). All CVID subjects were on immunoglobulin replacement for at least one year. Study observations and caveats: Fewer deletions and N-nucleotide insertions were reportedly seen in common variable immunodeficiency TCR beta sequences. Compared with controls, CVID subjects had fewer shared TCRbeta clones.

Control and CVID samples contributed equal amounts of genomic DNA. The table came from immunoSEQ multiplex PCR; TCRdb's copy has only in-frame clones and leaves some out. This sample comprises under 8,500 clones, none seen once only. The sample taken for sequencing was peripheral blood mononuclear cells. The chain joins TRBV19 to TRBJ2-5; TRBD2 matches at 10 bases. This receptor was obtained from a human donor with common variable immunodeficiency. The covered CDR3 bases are TGTGCCAGTAGTTTTTCGGCTAGCGGGAGAGAGACC. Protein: CASSFSASGRET. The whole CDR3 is CASSFSASGRETQYF.